The next 28 T cell receptor beta chains were all read from a single sample in a study of CD4 and CD8 cells across lung adenocarcinoma regions. Each CDR3 protein gets one entry after TCRdb re-called the PCR reads with MiXCR. The sample has around 11,000 distinct CDR3 sequences; about 53% are singletons. The sample comprised CD4+ T cells from the center of a lung tumor. These receptors were collected from a male donor with lung adenocarcinoma. The CD4 and CD8 labels of this study may be unreliable.

This chain uses TRBV10-2 with TRBJ2-1; possibly TRBD1 or TRBD2 for D (5 bases each). CDR3 length: 13 amino acids. V lost 5 bases, J lost 12 bases, and 17 bases lay in between. Per the germline V gene, CDR1 is WSHSY and CDR2 is SAAADI. The CDR3: CASSSGTSIGQFF. DNA for the CDR3: TGCGCCAGCAGTTCCGGGACCAGCATTGGGCAGTTCTTC.

With regard to this clonotype: Mismatch with germline at one junction end may stem from a read error. The chain is built from TRBV6-1 and TRBJ2-3; TRBD1 might be the D (5 bases). Germline lookup yields CDR1 MNHNS and CDR2 SASEGT. The CDR3 totals 14 residues. The CDR3 loop reads CASRGARGEDTQYF. The CDR3 DNA follows: TGTGCCAGCAGAGGGGCGCGTGGGGAAGATACCCAGTATTTT.

This rearrangement joins TRBV28 to TRBJ1-6; no definite D call. CDR1 and CDR2 (germline): MDHEN, SYDVKM. Trimming shortened V by 3 bases and J by 14 bases, and 11 bases separated the two germline ends. The CDR3 is 12 amino acids. The CDR3 region has the DNA TGTGCCAGCAGTTTCGATGGTTCGTCCCTCCACTTT. It specifies CASSFDGSSLHF.

This clonotype was recorded once. Germline and junction disagree at one end, which may indicate a read error. The chain recombines TRBV6-1 with TRBJ2-3; TRBD2 is a possible D gene (5 bases). This CDR3 spans 14 amino acids. CDR1 and CDR2 (germline): MNHNS, SASEGT. This CDR3 reads CASSLRDDTETQYF. In nucleotides, the CDR3 is TGTGCCAGCAGTCTCCGGGATGACACAGAGACGCAGTATTTT.

Remarks on this clonotype: Relative to the germline gene, one junction end is altered; a read error may explain this. The chain has TRBV27 and TRBJ2-3; possibly TRBD1 or TRBD2 for D (5 bases each). The DNA end is more similar to TRBJ2-5, so the J call may be wrong. The CDR3 extends over 15 amino acids. Germline V lookup: CDR1 MNHEY, CDR2 SMNVEV (reference sequence). The CDR3 DNA reads TGTGCCGGGGGTTTCGGGGCGGGTAACAAAGATACCCAGTACTTC. Its translation: CAGGFGAGNKDTQYF.

On this clonotype: An end of the junction does not agree with germline; a read error may underlie this. The chain carries TRBV6-1 and TRBJ2-4; D is unresolved. Germline CDR1 is MNHNS and CDR2 is SASEGT. This CDR3 comprises 14 residues. The CDR3 DNA is TGTGCCAGCAGTCTCCTGGAAAACACAAATACGCAGTATTTC. Amino acids: CASSLLENTNTQYF.

This chain joins TRBV7-2 and TRBJ2-3, with D perhaps matching TRBD2 (6 bases). Trimming removed 5 bases from V and 2 bases from J, with 17 bases in between. This CDR3 comprises 16 residues. Germline CDR1 is SGHTA and CDR2 is FQGNSA. DNA for the CDR3: TGTGCCAGCAGCCCTAGGTACGGCGGGAACACAGATACGCAGTATTTT. This codes for CASSPRYGGNTDTQYF.

The table lists this clonotype with many counts. The chain has TRBV6-1 and TRBJ2-1, with 9 nucleotides matching TRBD2. CDR3 size: 16 residues. The germline V gene has CDR1 MNHNS and CDR2 SASEGT. J gave up 4 bases and V 0 bases, and 4 bases lay outside the gene matches. The CDR3 sequence: CASSEAGTSFYNEQFF. In DNA form, the CDR3 reads TGTGCCAGCAGTGAAGCCGGGACTAGCTTTTACAATGAGCAGTTCTTC.

This clonotype was counted once. The chain links TRBV7-2 to TRBJ2-1, with 10 bases matching TRBD2. The J call may not be correct, given that the DNA end is closer to TRBJ2-5. In germline, CDR1 is SGHTA, CDR2 FQGNSA. This CDR3 comprises 15 residues. CDR3 residues: CASSLYPSGRETQYF. CDR3 sequence (DNA): TGTGCCAGCAGCTTATACCCTAGCGGGAGAGAGACCCAGTACTTC.

Note on this clonotype: A read error is possible here, since a much larger clone lies one base away. V is TRBV11-3 and J is TRBJ2-5, with TRBD2 identical over 8 bases. This CDR3 has 15 residues. Germline CDR1 reads SGHNT; CDR2 reads YENEEA. Trimming took 5 bases from V and 11 from J; bases not matched to a gene: 16. The CDR3 loop reads CASSTWGGGRYGQYF. The DNA for the CDR3 is TGTGCCAGCAGCACCTGGGGCGGGGGGCGATACGGGCAGTACTTC.

This clonotype was observed many times. The chain recombines TRBV6-1 with TRBJ1-6; no reliable D call. The CDR3 runs to 15 residues. V lost 8 bases to trimming and J lost 2 bases, with 13 bases between them. Germline values: CDR1 MNHNS, CDR2 SASEGT. For the CDR3, the DNA is TGTGCCAGCTCTAGTGGGAGGGCCTATAATTCACCCCTCCACTTT. It specifies CASSSGRAYNSPLHF.

The J gene is TRBJ2-1, the V gene TRBV24-1; D gene unclear. The closer fit of TRBJ2-7 to the DNA end suggests the J call may be wrong. The CDR3 has 12 residues. Germline CDR1 is KGHDR and CDR2 is SFDVKD. CDR3 in DNA: TGTGCCACCAGTGATGGGGAATCGTGGCAGTACTTC. This translates into CATSDGESWQYF.

V gene TRBV27 combines with J gene TRBJ2-4; D possibly uses TRBD1 or TRBD2 (6 bases each). The end of the DNA fits TRBJ2-7 better, so the J call may be wrong. The CDR3 runs 19 residues. Germline V lookup: CDR1 MNHEY, CDR2 SMNVEV (reference sequence). The CDR3 DNA is TGTGCCAGCAGGTTAAGGGGAGCAAGGGTGCAAGCAGGGGAGGTCGAGCAGTACTTC. Amino acids: CASRLRGARVQAGEVEQYF.

This clonotype came up many times. The J gene is TRBJ2-7, the V gene TRBV11-3; 14 nucleotides agree with TRBD2. Per germline, CDR1 SGHNT and CDR2 YENEEA. V was pared by 5 bases and J by 1 base, with 10 bases of the junction left unmatched. CDR3 length equals 18 residues. In DNA form, the CDR3 reads TGTGCCAGCAGCCCGGGACTAGCGGGAGCTTGGATGTCCTACGAGCAGTACTTC. Encoded protein: CASSPGLAGAWMSYEQYF.

The J gene is TRBJ2-1, the V gene TRBV27; TRBD1 matches 7 bases. Germline V gene data show CDR1 as MNHEY and CDR2 as SMNVEV (reference sequence). The length of the CDR3 is 15 residues. V lost 7 bases to trimming and J lost 6 bases; unmatched junction nucleotides: 12. CDR3 in DNA: TGTGCCAGCACGGGAAGGGGGCAAAATCTCAATGAGCAGTTCTTC. This translates into CASTGRGQNLNEQFF.

The table lists this clonotype with a few counts. The DNA is left out, because the CDR3 cannot be placed on it with certainty; the CDR3 is given as TCRdb lists it. This chain connects TRBV7-2 to TRBJ2-4; TRBD2, the D gene given by the table, was not confirmed from the DNA. Looked up from germline, CDR1 is SGHTA and CDR2 is FQGNSA. The length of the CDR3 is 16 amino acids, counting both ends. The CDR3 is CASSLWASGSWRQTFF.

The sample holds a few counts of this clonotype. V is TRBV28 and J is TRBJ2-3, with TRBD2 matching over 12 bases. The germline gives CDR1 MDHEN, CDR2 SYDVKM. V gave up 2 bases and J gave up 2 bases; unmatched junction bases: 14. This CDR3 spans 20 amino acids. The CDR3 reads CASSLAAPSGGATFTDTQYF. The CDR3 region has the DNA TGTGCCAGCAGTTTAGCCGCCCCTAGCGGGGGGGCTACCTTCACAGATACGCAGTATTTT.

The chain joins TRBV7-2 to TRBJ2-4, with 8 bases lining up with TRBD2. The CDR3 loop spans 14 amino acids. Germline V lookup: CDR1 SGHTA, CDR2 FQGNSA. The CDR3 loop is CAGSGGRDQDIQYF. The CDR3 region has the DNA TGTGCGGGCAGCGGGGGCCGTGACCAAGACATTCAGTACTTC.

Note on this clonotype: At one of its ends the junction is not consistent with the germline gene, which may arise from a read error. The rearrangement links TRBV7-7 to TRBJ2-3, with TRBD2 as a possible D gene (5 bases). Per the germline V gene, CDR1 is SSHAT and CDR2 is FNYEAQ (reference sequence). The CDR3 covers 14 residues. DNA for the CDR3: TGTGCGGGGAGCTTGGGAGAGCATGAAGATACGCAGTATTTC. This gives the protein CAGSLGEHEDTQYF.

The chain joins TRBV11-1 to TRBJ2-5; 8 bases are shared with TRBD1. Per the germline V gene, CDR1 is SGHAT and CDR2 is FQDESV (reference sequence). Losses at the gene ends were 5 bases for V and 11 bases for J; bases not matched to a gene: 13. This CDR3 has 14 amino acids. CDR3 in amino acids: CASSNRDRLFWQYF. CDR3 DNA sequence: TGTGCCAGCAGCAACCGGGACAGGCTTTTCTGGCAGTACTTC.

The CDR3: CATSRDPPLAAEQYF. CDR3 DNA sequence: TGTGCCACCAGCAGAGATCCACCACTAGCGGCCGAGCAGTACTTC. The chain recombines TRBV15 with TRBJ2-3; 8 bases are a match to TRBD2. The DNA end lines up better with TRBJ2-7; the J call may be wrong. The CDR3 loop spans 15 amino acids. CDR1 is LNHNV and CDR2 is YYDKDF in the germline V gene (reference sequence).

This chain joins TRBV7-2 and TRBJ2-3; 8 bases agree with TRBD2. Germline CDR1 reads SGHTA; CDR2 reads FQGNSA. The length of the CDR3 is 14 residues. V gave up 4 bases and J gave up 3 bases; unmatched junction bases: 3. The CDR3 bases are TGTGCCAGCAGCTCGGGACTAGATACAGATACGCAGTATTTT. Encoded protein: CASSSGLDTDTQYF.

This clonotype was recorded a few times. This chain uses TRBV7-2 with TRBJ2-1, with D uncertain. The DNA end is more similar to TRBJ2-7, so the J call may be wrong. In germline, CDR1 is SGHTA, CDR2 FQGNSA. The CDR3 consists of 15 residues. CDR3 residues: CASSLLKHASYEQYF. The CDR3 DNA follows: TGTGCCAGCAGCCTGTTGAAACACGCTTCCTACGAGCAGTACTTC.

This chain uses TRBV6-1 with TRBJ2-5; D is unclear. The J call may be in error: the DNA end matches TRBJ2-7 better. Germline CDR1 is MNHNS and CDR2 is SASEGT. The CDR3 totals 10 residues. The CDR3, as DNA: TGTGCCAGCAGTGGATACGAGCAGTACTTC. Translation: CASSGYEQYF.

This clonotype was counted at least ten times. The V and J genes are TRBV4-1 and TRBJ2-2; 9 nucleotides agree with TRBD1. Looked up from germline, CDR1 is MGHRA and CDR2 is YSYEKL. The CDR3 length is 17 residues. The trim removed 4 bases at V and 1 base at J, leaving 7 bases unmatched. The CDR3 protein is CASSPRWGQGNTGELFF. DNA for the CDR3: TGCGCCAGCAGCCCCAGGTGGGGACAGGGGAACACCGGGGAGCTGTTTTTT.

This clonotype was found a few times. The rearrangement links TRBV6-5 to TRBJ2-4, with 15 bases that match TRBD2. This CDR3 comprises 19 residues. The V segment lost 4 bases and the J segment 13 bases; nucleotides outside the gene matches: 20. In germline, CDR1 is MNHEY, CDR2 SVGAGI. Here the CDR3 DNA reads TGTGCCAGCAGTTCCACCGGACTAGCGGGGGGGCGACGCACAGATATGCAGTACTTC. This sequence encodes CASSSTGLAGGRRTDMQYF.

The chain combines TRBV6-1 with TRBJ2-4; 13 bases fit TRBD2. The V segment lost 5 bases and the J segment 12 bases; nucleotides outside the gene matches: 13. There are 16 residues in the CDR3. CDR1 MNHNS and CDR2 SASEGT come from the germline V gene. CDR3 protein: CASSRTSGSAKDTQYF. The CDR3 nucleotides are TGTGCCAGCAGTAGGACTAGCGGGAGTGCCAAAGATACTCAGTACTTC.

The rearrangement links TRBV6-1 to TRBJ2-1; 8 bases map to TRBD2. This CDR3 spans 17 amino acids. Unmatched junction bases numbered 13, after V lost 2 bases and J lost 7 bases. Germline assignment: CDR1 MNHNS and CDR2 SASEGT. This CDR3 reads CASSEFPSGSKGNEQFF. CDR3 in DNA: TGTGCCAGCAGTGAATTTCCCAGCGGGAGCAAAGGAAATGAGCAGTTCTTC.